A selection of T cell receptor beta chains follows, all from one sample in a study of graft-versus-host responses after intestinal transplantation. Measured with immunoSEQ multiplex PCR; TCRdb has only the in-frame clones, and not every one. The sample lists around 71,000 clones, roughly 92% seen once, with about 6.7% in the top ten. The sample here was bone marrow, taken around 720 days after intestinal transplantation. These receptors were obtained from a human patient who received an intestinal transplant, so some T cells may come from the graft donor. CDR3s include the opening cysteine and the closing phenylalanine or tryptophan. The order of the fields is clone size, D gene, J gene, V gene, CDR3 DNA, CDR3 protein. D genes are given only for firm matches. Clone size, where shown, is once, few, many, or a class for clones that have expanded.

>-|-|TRBJ2-1|TRBV6-6
TGTGCCAGCAGTTACTTGTCTAGCGTTAGCAACAATGAGCAGTTCTTC
CASSYLSSVSNNEQFF
>-|-|TRBJ2-2|TRBV10-2
TGCGCCAGCAGCTCGACAGAATGGAGTTCGAACACCGGGGAGCTGTTTTTT
CASSSTEWSSNTGELFF
>-|-|TRBJ1-2|TRBV5-4
TGTGCCAGCAGCTTAGGTCAGGGCGGTGGCTACACCTTC
CASSLGQGGGYTF
>once|-|TRBJ1-1|TRBV6-6
TGTGCCAGCCGAACAGAGAACACTGAAGCTTTCTTT
CASRTENTEAFF
>once|-|TRBJ2-7|TRBV6-6
TGTGCCAGCAGTTACTCCCCGGGACGTTCCTACGAGCAGTACTTC
CASSYSPGRSYEQYF
>once|-|TRBJ1-1|TRBV5-6
TGTGCCAGCAGTCTGGCAGGGTTGGGGTTGGGCACTGAAGCTTTCTTT
CASSLAGLGLGTEAFF
>-|-|TRBJ2-7|TRBV30
TGTGCCTGGAGTGTAGGGCAGCTCTCCTACGAGCAGTACTTC
CAWSVGQLSYEQYF
>-|-|TRBJ2-2|TRBV10-1
TGCGCCAGCAGAGAGGACGGGGAGCTGTTTTTT
CASREDGELFF
>-|-|TRBJ1-3|TRBV10-1
TGCGCCAGCAGTGGTGGGAGCTCTGGAAACACCATATATTTT
CASSGGSSGNTIYF
>-|TRBD1|TRBJ2-7|TRBV19
TGTGCCAGTAGTATGCCGACAGGGGGGGTCCACGAGCAGTACTTC
CASSMPTGGVHEQYF
>few|-|TRBJ1-1|TRBV19
TGTGCCAGTAGTATGGGAGGATTGAACACTGAAGCTTTCTTT
CASSMGGLNTEAFF
>once|TRBD2|TRBJ2-5|TRBV2
TGTGCCAGCAGGGGCAGCGGACTAGAGCTAGAGACCCAGTACTTC
CASRGSGLELETQYF
>-|-|TRBJ2-1|TRBV10-2
TGCGCCAGCAGTGGTAGCGTCCTCACAAAATACAATGAGCAGTTCTTC
CASSGSVLTKYNEQFF
>-|-|TRBJ2-3|TRBV9
TGTGCCAGCAGCGGGGGGACGGCGCCCTTCACAGATACGCAGTATTTT
CASSGGTAPFTDTQYF
>once|TRBD1|TRBJ2-7|TRBV5-1
TGCGCCAGCAGCGTGGGGACAGGGGACTACGAGCAGTACTTC
CASSVGTGDYEQYF
>-|TRBD2|TRBJ2-1|TRBV18
TGTGCCAGCTCACTAGCGGGAGTATTAAATGAGCAGTTCTTC
CASSLAGVLNEQFF
>-|-|TRBJ2-7|TRBV7-3
TGTGCCAGCAGCTTATGGGCTAGCATGGGGGAGCAGTACTTC
CASSLWASMGEQYF
>-|-|TRBJ2-1|TRBV5-4
TGTGCCAGCAGCTACGGCGGGTACGGTGAGCAGTTCTTC
CASSYGGYGEQFF
>few|-|TRBJ2-5|TRBV10-1
TGCGCCAGGGCGGGGAGCTTCGACCAAGAGACCCAGTACTTC
CARAGSFDQETQYF
>-|-|TRBJ1-2|TRBV25-1
TGTGCCAGCAGTGAATCGACCCCCCAGCCCTATGGCTACACCTTC
CASSESTPQPYGYTF
>-|TRBD1|TRBJ1-4|TRBV7-9
TGTGCCAGCAGCTTAGGCGACAGGGCGGCTAATGAAAAACTGTTTTTT
CASSLGDRAANEKLFF
>-|-|TRBJ1-4|TRBV6-5
TGTGCCAGCAGTTTCGGCAGCTCTAATGAAAAACTGTTTTTT
CASSFGSSNEKLFF
>once|-|TRBJ2-5|TRBV7-7
TGTGCCAGCAGCTCCAGACTAGTGAAGGTCGAGACCCAGTACTTC
CASSSRLVKVETQYF
>-|-|TRBJ1-2|TRBV29-1
TGCAGCGTCGTTATCACAGGGAGACCTAACTATGGCTACACCTTC
CSVVITGRPNYGYTF
>-|-|TRBJ2-7|TRBV12-5
TGTGCTAGTGGTTTGGGAACTCTCTATAGCTCCTACGAGCAGTACTTC
CASGLGTLYSSYEQYF
>once|-|TRBJ2-1|TRBV7-9
TGTGCCAGCAGACAGAGCTCCTACAATGAGCAGTTCTTC
CASRQSSYNEQFF
>-|-|TRBJ2-5|TRBV5-1
TGCGCCAGCAGCTTGAGTGGACGGAGCCAAGAGACCCAGTACTTC
CASSLSGRSQETQYF
>-|-|TRBJ2-1|TRBV28
TGTGCCAGCAATATTTTCGGGACTTCTCCCTACAATGAGCAGTTCTTC
CASNIFGTSPYNEQFF
>-|TRBD1|TRBJ1-5|TRBV11-2
TGTGCCAGCAGCTTAACAGGGGGGGGAAATCAGCCCCAGCATTTT
CASSLTGGGNQPQHF
>-|-|TRBJ2-7|TRBV5-1
TGCGCCAGCAGCTTGGAGGGCGAAACCTACGAGCAGTACTTC
CASSLEGETYEQYF
>-|-|TRBJ2-1|TRBV14
TGTGCCAGCAGCCGAGGACTTAATAATGAGCAGTTCTTC
CASSRGLNNEQFF